Described below is a single TCR beta chain sequence and its context. It lacks a known antigen. Per-base quality was not reported, and no clone a single base away is much larger than it. From cysteine to phenylalanine, the CDR3 is 14 amino acids long. The entry retains the CDR3 DNA only, 42 bases that are in frame from base 1. At the junction V is shortened by 2 bases and J by 4 bases, with 11 bases in between. The germline V gene (reference sequence) yields MNHEY for CDR1 and SMNVEV for CDR2. This entry comes from a study of PD-1 blockade in classical Hodgkin lymphoma (dated by TCRdb to the early 2020s). In the study overall: Nivolumab dosing was 3 mg/kg intravenously every 2 weeks, continuing until either disease progression or unacceptable toxicity. The study used TCR beta sequencing and CyTOF to define a peripheral blood immune signature of response to PD-1 blockade in classical Hodgkin lymphoma.

Findings and caveats that apply to the study as a whole: A significant rise by C4D1 was seen in CD4+ but not CD8+ TCR diversity (p=0.0027 vs p=0.16), with the rise being most apparent in complete responders (p=0.02). Only a single clinical trial cohort was studied, and what caused the repertoire differences, possibly disease activity or prior therapy, remained undefined. Diversity was lower in patients who began nivolumab less than 1 year after ASCT, so these patients were left out of later analyses to avoid confounding by immune reconstitution. Baseline TCR diversity was reported to be lower in newly diagnosed patients than in healthy donors, and even lower in relapsed/refractory patients. Among trial patients, those achieving complete response had baseline diversity similar to that of newly diagnosed patients, while diversity was significantly lower in partial responders and progressors.

The intended sense of this specimen's time point label: cycle 4 day 1 (C4D1), after less than 7 weeks of nivolumab. Relapse after autologous stem cell transplantation had occurred in all trial patients, and cohorts A, B and C were distinguished by prior brentuximab vedotin exposure. A total of around 59 patients with relapsed/refractory classical Hodgkin lymphoma made up the trial cohort, and each patient's best overall response was complete response, partial response or progressive disease. Single-agent nivolumab was administered to trial patients in the multi-cohort phase II CheckMate 205 trial. An independent review committee assessed best overall response using the 2007 International Working Group response criteria. PBMCs from the trial were collected at three points: immediately before nivolumab initiation (C1D1), and during therapy at cycle 2 day 1 and cycle 4 day 1. Peripheral blood was collected in 8 mL Vacutainer Cell Preparation Tubes, from which PBMCs were isolated by centrifugation and then cryopreserved.

Genomic DNA was isolated using the Qiagen DNeasy kit from unsorted PBMCs as well as from negatively selected CD4+ and CD8+ fractions. TCR beta CDR3 regions were subjected to amplification by immunoSEQ multiplex PCR with primers that anneal to V and J segments. Amplification bias was minimized using a synthetic immune receptor repertoire, and residual bias was removed computationally after sequencing. The source study handled its data this way. Custom Python scripts were used to quantify repertoire diversity as the Shannon entropy index. Unsorted, CD4+ and CD8+ repertoires were examined separately, except in combined analyses, for which CD4+ and CD8+ sequences were merged in silico. A clone was considered expanded if an increase in frequency of at least 2-fold after treatment relative to C1D1 was found, and a pseudocount of 0.5 was applied to clones undetected at baseline. Clones with 0 or 1 copy at C1D1 were defined as singleton clones, while clones with 2 or more copies were defined as non-singleton clones. By matching protein sequences in sorted samples from the same patient, clones expanded in unsorted samples were annotated as CD4+, CD8+ or unknown. Diversity changes from C1D1 to C4D1 were tested in paired samples using Wilcoxon tests. This is the immuneACCESS table as TCRdb keeps it, with only in-frame sequences that have V and J called. A part of the clones is gone; compared with another copy, unresolved V genes explain less than half, and the rest is unexplained. That table gives V, J and clone size, and the DNA gave D and trimming. This sample gives roughly 40,000 clones in total; roughly 78% of them show up just once. The ten largest clones capture around a third of the sample.

The sequence was collected from a human donor with classical Hodgkin lymphoma. The receptor chain draws on TRBV27 and TRBJ1-2; a tentative D match to TRBD1 spans 5 bases. Material: peripheral blood mononuclear cells (PBMCs), obtained before the fourth cycle of nivolumab. The DNA is as follows: TGTGCCAGCAGTTTAGCAGCGGGGGGCTATGGCTACACCTTC. Its translation reads: CASSLAAGGYGYTF.